This T cell receptor beta chain came from a study of blood T cells in healthy people across ages. Study outcomes and limitations: In long-lived donors, naive CD4+ cell counts and diversity exceeded those of aged donors. From one million sequenced T cells, diversity estimates were lower bounds.

PBMCs, at least 7 million per sample, were isolated. Samples each yielded at least 6 micrograms of total RNA. A word on this clonotype: The antigen remains unidentified.

Alongside a J-beta primer mix, a sample-barcoded 5' primer served in a second PCR lasting roughly 7 to 12 cycles. TCRdb re-called the 5' RACE reads with MiXCR, one entry per CDR3 protein. The table lists around 670,000 distinct CDR3 sequences, approximately 30% of them singletons. Trimming left V 6 bases short and J 3 bases short, with 14 bases between. Germline loops: CDR1 SQVTM, CDR2 ANQGSEA. The CDR3 runs to 13 residues. J is TRBJ2-5 and V is TRBV29-1, with no clear D. This sequence originates from a woman of 80 years or more in good health. Source material: blood. The chain's CDR3 is CSVTRTAKETQYF. The CDR3 nucleotides read TGCAGCGTGACCCGGACGGCAAAAGAGACCCAGTACTTC.